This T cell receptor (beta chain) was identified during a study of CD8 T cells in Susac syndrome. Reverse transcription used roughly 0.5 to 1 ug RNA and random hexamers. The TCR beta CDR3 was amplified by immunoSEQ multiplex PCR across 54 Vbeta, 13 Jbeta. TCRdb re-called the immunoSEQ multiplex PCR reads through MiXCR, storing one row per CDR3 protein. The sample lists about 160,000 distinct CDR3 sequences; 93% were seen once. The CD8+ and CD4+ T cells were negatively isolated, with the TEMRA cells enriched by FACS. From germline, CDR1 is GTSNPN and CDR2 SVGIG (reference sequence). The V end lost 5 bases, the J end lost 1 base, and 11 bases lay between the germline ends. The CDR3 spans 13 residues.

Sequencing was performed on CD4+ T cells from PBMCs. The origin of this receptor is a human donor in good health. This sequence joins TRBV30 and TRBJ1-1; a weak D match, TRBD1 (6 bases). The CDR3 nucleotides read TGTGCCTGGTCAGGACAGCCGAACACTGAAGCTTTCTTT. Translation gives CAWSGQPNTEAFF. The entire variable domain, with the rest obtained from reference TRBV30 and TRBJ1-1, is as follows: SQTIHQWPATLVQPVGSPLSLECTVEGTSNPNLYWYRQAAGRGLQLLFYSVGIGQISSEVPQNLSASRPQDRQFILSSKKLLLSDSGFYLCAWSGQPNTEAFFGQGTRLTVV.